The 10 T cell receptor beta chains reported below all come from one sample, sequenced in a study of PD-1 blockade in classical Hodgkin lymphoma. TCRdb keeps only in-frame clones here, not all; method: immunoSEQ multiplex PCR. The sample contains about 40,000 clones, 60% to 75% of which appear only once. All patients experienced relapse after autologous stem cell transplantation, and brentuximab vedotin exposure was variable. The material sequenced was peripheral blood mononuclear cells (PBMCs), taken at baseline. The receptors originated from a human donor with classical Hodgkin lymphoma.

The sample holds one count of this clone. The chain uses TRBV18 and TRBJ2-3, with D hard to call. Germline V gene data show CDR1 as KGHSH and CDR2 as LQKENI. This CDR3 is built from 16 residues. Trimming left V 6 bases short and J 3 bases short, with 19 bases between. The CDR3 loop reads CASSPESTESTDTQYF. Written as DNA, the CDR3 is TGTGCCAGCTCCCCCGAAAGCACCGAGTCTACAGATACGCAGTATTTT.

The chain carries TRBV28 and TRBJ2-7, with 7 bases identical to TRBD1. Germline V gives CDR1 MDHEN, CDR2 SYDVKM. Trimming at V came to 5 bases and at J to 0 bases, leaving 7 bases not matched to a gene. This CDR3 comprises 15 residues. CDR3 sequence reads: CASSHPTGFSYEQYF. The DNA for the CDR3 is TGTGCCAGCAGTCACCCGACAGGGTTCTCCTACGAGCAGTACTTC.

The V and J genes are TRBV4-1 and TRBJ2-7; tentative D call: TRBD1 (5 bases). Germline CDR1 MGHRA, CDR2 YSYEKL. The CDR3 spans 14 residues. Trimming removed 1 base at V and 5 bases at J, with 12 bases between. Here the CDR3 DNA reads TGCGCCAGCAGCCAAGTCCAGGGAATCAACGAGCAGTACTTC. Protein sequence: CASSQVQGINEQYF.

This clone was seen a handful of times. The genes are TRBV6-5 and TRBJ1-1; D ambiguous. Trimming left V 2 bases short and J 2 bases short, with 6 bases between. The CDR3 spans 13 residues. Per the germline V gene, CDR1 is MNHEY and CDR2 is SVGAGI. In nucleotides, the CDR3 is TGTGCCAGCAGTTACGGGAGAAACACTGAAGCTTTCTTT. It encodes CASSYGRNTEAFF.

The chain carries TRBV28 and TRBJ1-5, with TRBD1 matching over 10 bases. J was trimmed by 7 bases and V by 6 bases; bases with no gene match: 6. The V gene's germline CDR1 is MDHEN and CDR2 SYDVKM. The CDR3 length is 14 residues. The CDR3 loop reads CASSLTGGRQPQHF. The CDR3 nucleotides read TGTGCCAGCAGCCTGACAGGGGGCAGGCAGCCCCAGCATTTT.

Only a few counts were recorded for this clone. Sequence at one end of the junction differs from germline and may be a read error. The chain joins TRBV28 to TRBJ2-1; 7 nucleotides align to TRBD1. The CDR3 extends over 15 amino acids. CDR1 is MDHEN and CDR2 is SYDVKM in the germline V gene. Here the CDR3 DNA reads TGCGATCCCGGGACAGAGGGGCGCTCCTACAATGAGCAGTTCTTC. Protein product: CDPGTEGRSYNEQFF.

The V gene is TRBV15, the J gene TRBJ2-3, with a weak D call TRBD2 (6 bases). This CDR3 is 16 amino acids long. V was shortened by 6 bases and J by 3 bases, with 19 bases between the two germline ends. Germline V gene lookup returns CDR1 LNHNV and CDR2 YYDKDF (reference sequence). The CDR3 loop is CATSIVLARLTDTQYF. CDR3 bases: TGTGCCACCAGTATCGTCCTAGCGAGACTGACAGATACGCAGTATTTT.

This chain uses TRBV7-8 with TRBJ1-1, with TRBD1 as a possible D gene (6 bases). Between the trimmed V and J ends, which lost 4 bases and 4 bases, there was a span of 13 bases. This CDR3 spans 14 amino acids. The germline V gene encodes CDR1 SGHVS and CDR2 FQNEAQ. This CDR3 is CASSSRQGFTEAFF. The CDR3 DNA reads as TGTGCCAGCAGCTCCCGTCAGGGGTTCACTGAAGCTTTCTTT.

A word on this clone: Other DNA sequences of this sample code for an identical CDR3. This chain connects TRBV9 to TRBJ2-7; D possibly corresponds to TRBD2 (6 bases). Trimming removed 3 bases at V and 1 base at J, with 11 bases between. Germline loops: CDR1 SGDLS, CDR2 YYNGEE. The CDR3 length is 14 residues. CDR3 protein: CASSGRDSSYEQYF. As DNA, the CDR3 is TGTGCCAGCAGCGGCAGGGACTCTTCCTACGAGCAGTACTTC.

The chain joins TRBV27 to TRBJ1-2; D is ambiguous. Germline V gene sequence: CDR1 MNHEY, CDR2 SMNVEV (reference sequence). V lost 4 bases and J 8 bases, leaving 8 bases between the germline ends. The CDR3 is 11 amino acids. The CDR3 DNA sequence: TGTGCCAGCAGTTCTGCTATGGGCTACACCTTC. This sequence encodes CASSSAMGYTF.